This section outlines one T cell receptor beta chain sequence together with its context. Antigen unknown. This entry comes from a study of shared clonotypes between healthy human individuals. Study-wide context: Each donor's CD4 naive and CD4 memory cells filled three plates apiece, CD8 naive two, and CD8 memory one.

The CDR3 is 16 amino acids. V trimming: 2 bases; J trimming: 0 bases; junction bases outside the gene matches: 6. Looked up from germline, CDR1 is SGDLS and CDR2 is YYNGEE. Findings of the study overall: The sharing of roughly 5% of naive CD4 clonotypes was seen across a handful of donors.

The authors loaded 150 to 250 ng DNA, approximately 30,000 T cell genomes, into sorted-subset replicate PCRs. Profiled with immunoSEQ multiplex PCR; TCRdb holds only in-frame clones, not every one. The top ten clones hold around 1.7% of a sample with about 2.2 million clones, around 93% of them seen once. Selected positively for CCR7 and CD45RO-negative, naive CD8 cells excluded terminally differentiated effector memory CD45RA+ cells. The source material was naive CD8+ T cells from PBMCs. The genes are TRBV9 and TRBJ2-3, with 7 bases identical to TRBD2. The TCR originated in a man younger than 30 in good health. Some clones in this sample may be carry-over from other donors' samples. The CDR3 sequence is CASSVGRGQSTDTQYF. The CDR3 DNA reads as TGTGCCAGCAGCGTTGGGAGGGGCCAGAGCACAGATACGCAGTATTTT.